The 16 T cell receptor beta chains given below trace back to one sample, sequenced in a study of T cell responses to AZD1222 COVID-19 vaccine. Repertoires were generated with immunoSEQ multiplex PCR, while TCRdb's copy carries only in-frame clones and drops some. The sample records about 97,000 clones, about 88% being singletons. Material: peripheral blood, obtained on day 0 of AZD1222 vaccination. Every receptor here comes from an adult in good health.

The V call is TRBV6-5, the J call TRBJ1-4, with 7 bases lining up with TRBD1. The CDR3 is 15 residues long. Germline V CDR1 and CDR2: MNHEY, SVGAGI. The J segment lost 5 bases and the V segment lost 6 bases, leaving 9 bases of the junction unmatched. Here the CDR3 DNA reads TGTGCCAGCAGGGTTACAGGGGCTGTGAATGAAAAACTGTTTTTT. Protein product: CASRVTGAVNEKLFF.

The chain uses TRBV11-2 and TRBJ2-7, with 7 positions matching TRBD1. Germline trimming cut 3 bases from V and 1 base from J; bases unmatched to any gene: 6. The CDR3 totals 15 residues. Germline CDR1 SGHAT, CDR2 FQNNGV. Written as DNA, the CDR3 is TGTGCCAGCAGCTTTTGGGGGACAGCTTCCTACGAGCAGTACTTC. Residues: CASSFWGTASYEQYF.

The J gene is TRBJ1-3, the V gene TRBV30, with TRBD1 identical over 8 bases. The length of the CDR3 is 14 residues. Germline CDR1 and CDR2: GTSNPN and SVGIG (reference sequence). The ends lost 4 bases at V and 0 bases at J; junction bases unmatched: 2. CDR3 region: CAWTTGGSGNTIYF. DNA of the CDR3: TGTGCCTGGACAACAGGGGGCTCTGGAAACACCATATATTTT.

This clone was detected a few times. The CDR3 DNA sequence: TGTGCCAGCAGGTCCTCGAGGGTGATGGGGACTAATGAAAAACTGTTTTTT. Translated, it gives CASRSSRVMGTNEKLFF. The chain combines TRBV28 with TRBJ1-4; the D is unclear. Trimming stripped 6 bases from V and 2 bases from J, with 19 bases between. Germline-derived CDR1 and CDR2 are MDHEN and SYDVKM. The CDR3 length is 17 residues.

CDR3 residues: CASSSPGQGITEAFF. As DNA, the CDR3 is TGCGCCAGCAGCTCGCCGGGACAGGGTATAACTGAAGCTTTCTTT. The chain combines TRBV5-1 with TRBJ1-1; 9 positions match TRBD1. CDR1 and CDR2 (germline): SGHRS, YFSETQ. The CDR3 spans 15 residues. With V trimmed by 3 bases and J by 5 bases, 8 bases remained unmatched.

CDR3 sequence: CASSSSNSPLHF. The CDR3 bases are TGTGCCAGCAGCTCGAGTAATTCACCCCTCCACTTT. The chain carries TRBV11-2 and TRBJ1-6; D is unclear. V was pared by 4 bases and J by 6 bases, with 4 bases between. CDR1 SGHAT and CDR2 FQNNGV come from the germline V gene. The CDR3 consists of 12 residues.

The rearrangement links TRBV28 to TRBJ1-2, with 10 nucleotides matching TRBD1. CDR3 size: 17 residues. Per the germline V gene, CDR1 is MDHEN and CDR2 is SYDVKM. With V trimmed by 10 bases and J by 0 bases, 14 bases remained unmatched. CDR3 protein: CANNLGGTGDSNYGYTF. DNA for the CDR3: TGTGCCAACAACTTAGGGGGGACAGGGGACTCTAACTATGGCTACACCTTC.

The chain combines TRBV7-6 with TRBJ1-3, with 7 bases that match TRBD1. The CDR3 extends over 15 amino acids. Trimming at V came to 2 bases and at J to 0 bases, leaving 1 base not matched to a gene. CDR1 is SGHVS and CDR2 is FNYEAQ in the germline V gene. The CDR3, as DNA: TGTGCCAGCAGCTTACGGGACAGCTCTGGAAACACCATATATTTT. Protein: CASSLRDSSGNTIYF.

The chain recombines TRBV5-1 with TRBJ2-5, with D perhaps matching TRBD2 (6 bases). V lost 6 bases and J lost 2, with 8 bases in between. Germline V gene data show CDR1 as SGHRS and CDR2 as YFSETQ. The CDR3 runs 12 residues. DNA for the CDR3: TGCGCCAGCACTCGGGGGCAAGAGACCCAGTACTTC. Translating it yields CASTRGQETQYF.

CDR3 sequence: CASSVGPGYSGNTIYF. DNA for the CDR3: TGTGCCAGCAGCGTAGGCCCGGGGTACTCTGGAAACACCATATATTTT. The V gene is TRBV9, the J gene TRBJ1-3; D is unclear. V was clipped by 0 bases and J by 0 bases, with 10 bases between them. This CDR3 spans 16 amino acids. Germline CDR1 is SGDLS and CDR2 is YYNGEE.

The rearrangement links TRBV10-1 to TRBJ1-2; no clear D gene. The CDR3 loop spans 13 amino acids. Germline CDR1 is WNHNN and CDR2 is SYGVQD (reference sequence). Trimming removed 3 bases from V and 2 bases from J, with 7 bases in between. Here the CDR3 DNA reads TGCGCCAGCAGTGACCGAGACAACTATGGCTACACCTTC. Translation gives CASSDRDNYGYTF.

This chain links TRBV9 with TRBJ2-3, with TRBD2 matching 12 bases. The germline V gene has CDR1 SGDLS and CDR2 YYNGEE. The CDR3 is made up of 16 amino acids. J gave up 5 bases and V 1 base, and 5 bases lay outside the gene matches. This CDR3 is CASSVTLAGGRDTQYF. CDR3 nucleotides: TGTGCCAGCAGCGTAACACTAGCGGGGGGCCGAGATACGCAGTATTTT.

The J gene is TRBJ1-2, the V gene TRBV18; 7 bases are shared with TRBD1. Trimming cost V 2 bases and J 1 base; bases outside gene matches: 4. Germline CDR1 is KGHSH and CDR2 is LQKENI. The CDR3 is 15 amino acids. The CDR3 here is CASSPIDRVNYGYTF. The CDR3 nucleotides are TGTGCCAGCTCACCAATTGACAGGGTTAACTATGGCTACACCTTC.

This clone was found once. The V and J genes are TRBV30 and TRBJ2-7, with D unclear. CDR3 size: 11 residues. CDR1 is GTSNPN and CDR2 is SVGIG in the germline V gene (reference sequence). V was trimmed by 2 bases and J by 3 bases, leaving 5 bases between them. This CDR3 reads CAWSRNYEQYF. CDR3 sequence (DNA): TGTGCCTGGAGTCGAAACTACGAGCAGTACTTC.

The chain has TRBV7-9 and TRBJ1-1; TRBD1 is a possible D gene (5 bases). Deletions cut 5 bases from V and 1 base from J, with 11 bases between. CDR1 SEHNR and CDR2 FQNEAQ come from the germline V gene (reference sequence). The CDR3 has 14 amino acids. CDR3 sequence: CASSPRTRNTEAFF. DNA of the CDR3: TGTGCCAGCAGCCCACGGACACGGAACACTGAAGCTTTCTTT.

The V and J genes are TRBV3-1 (or the pseudogene TRBV3-2) and TRBJ1-1; D is unresolved. The V end was cut by 0 bases, the J end by 7 bases, with 18 bases between. The V gene's germline CDR1 is LGHDT and CDR2 YNNKEL (reference sequence). The CDR3 covers 16 residues. The CDR3 region has the DNA TGTGCCAGCAGCCAAGAGAGGAGTAGTCAAACTCTTGAAGCTTTCTTT. Translated, it gives CASSQERSSQTLEAFF.